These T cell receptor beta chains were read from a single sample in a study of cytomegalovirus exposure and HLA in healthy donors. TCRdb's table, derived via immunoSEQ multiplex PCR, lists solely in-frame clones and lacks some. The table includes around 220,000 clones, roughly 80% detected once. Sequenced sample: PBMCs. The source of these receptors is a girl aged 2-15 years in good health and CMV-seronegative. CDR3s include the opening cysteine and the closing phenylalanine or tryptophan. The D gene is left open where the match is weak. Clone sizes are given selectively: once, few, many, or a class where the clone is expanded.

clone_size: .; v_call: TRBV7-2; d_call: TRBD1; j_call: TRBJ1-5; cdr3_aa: CASSTGQGNQPQHF; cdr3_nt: TGTGCCAGCAGCACTGGACAGGGCAATCAGCCCCAGCATTTT
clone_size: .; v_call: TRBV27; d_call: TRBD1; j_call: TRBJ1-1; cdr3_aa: CASSDRVPLGRNTEAFF; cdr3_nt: TGTGCCAGCAGTGACAGGGTACCATTAGGAAGGAACACTGAAGCTTTCTTT
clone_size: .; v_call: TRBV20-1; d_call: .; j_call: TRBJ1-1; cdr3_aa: CSANSGAEAFF; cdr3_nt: TGCAGTGCCAATTCCGGGGCTGAAGCTTTCTTT
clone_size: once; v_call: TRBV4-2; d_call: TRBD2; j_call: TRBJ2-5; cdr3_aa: CASSHGTSGGGGETQYF; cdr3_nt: TGTGCCAGCAGCCACGGAACTAGCGGGGGGGGAGGGGAGACCCAGTACTTC
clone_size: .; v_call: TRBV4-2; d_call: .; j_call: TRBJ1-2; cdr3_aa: CASSQGSQKIAGYGYTF; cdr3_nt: TGTGCCAGCAGCCAAGGATCACAAAAAATCGCTGGCTATGGCTACACCTTC
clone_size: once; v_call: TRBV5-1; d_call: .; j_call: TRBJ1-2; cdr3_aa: CASSFSDSFYGYTF; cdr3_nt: TGCGCCAGCAGCTTCTCGGACAGTTTCTATGGCTACACCTTC
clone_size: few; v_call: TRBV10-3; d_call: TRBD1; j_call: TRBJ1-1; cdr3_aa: CAISESDRGTEAFF; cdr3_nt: TGTGCCATCAGTGAATCCGACAGGGGCACTGAAGCTTTCTTT
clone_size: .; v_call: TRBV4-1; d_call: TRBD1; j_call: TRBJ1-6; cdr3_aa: CASSRLLQGDGSPLHF; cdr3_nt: TGCGCCAGCAGCCGACTGCTACAGGGGGATGGTTCACCCCTCCACTTT
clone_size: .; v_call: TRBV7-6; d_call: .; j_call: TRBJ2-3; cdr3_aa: CASSHWGEDTQYF; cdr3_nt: TGTGCCAGCAGCCATTGGGGGGAAGATACGCAGTATTTT
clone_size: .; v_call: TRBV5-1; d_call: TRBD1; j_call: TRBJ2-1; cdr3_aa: CASSGLTGQSYNEQFF; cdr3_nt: TGCGCCAGCAGCGGACTGACAGGGCAGTCCTACAATGAGCAGTTCTTC
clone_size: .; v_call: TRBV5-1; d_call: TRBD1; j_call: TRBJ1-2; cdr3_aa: CASSPQPGQGFTYGYTF; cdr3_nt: TGCGCCAGCAGCCCTCAACCGGGACAGGGGTTCACCTATGGCTACACCTTC
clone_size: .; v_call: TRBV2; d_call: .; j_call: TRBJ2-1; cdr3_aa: CASSEVLAYNEQFF; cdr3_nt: TGTGCCAGCAGTGAAGTGCTAGCCTACAATGAGCAGTTCTTC
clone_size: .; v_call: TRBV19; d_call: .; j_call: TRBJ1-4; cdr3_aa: CASTGREKLFF; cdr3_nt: TGTGCCAGTACAGGGCGGGAAAAACTGTTTTTT
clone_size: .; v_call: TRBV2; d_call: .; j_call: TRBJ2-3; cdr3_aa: CASSEDRYTDTQYF; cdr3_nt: TGTGCCAGCAGTGAAGACAGATACACAGATACGCAGTATTTT
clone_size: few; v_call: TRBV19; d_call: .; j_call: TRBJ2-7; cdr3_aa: CASSAVGGSFEQYF; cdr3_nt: TGTGCCAGTAGTGCAGTAGGAGGTAGCTTCGAGCAGTACTTC
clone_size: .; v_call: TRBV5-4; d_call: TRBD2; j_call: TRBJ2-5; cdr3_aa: CASSQPSGGEVDQYF; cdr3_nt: TGTGCCAGCAGCCAGCCTAGCGGGGGGGAGGTAGACCAGTACTTC
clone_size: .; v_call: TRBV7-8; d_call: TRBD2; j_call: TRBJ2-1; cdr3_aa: CASSLRLAGNEQFF; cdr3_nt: TGTGCCAGCAGCTTACGGTTAGCGGGGAATGAGCAGTTCTTC
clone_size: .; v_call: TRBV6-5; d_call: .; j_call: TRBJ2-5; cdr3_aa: CASRLGFRVSETQYF; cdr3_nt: TGTGCCAGCAGACTAGGGTTTCGGGTTTCAGAGACCCAGTACTTC
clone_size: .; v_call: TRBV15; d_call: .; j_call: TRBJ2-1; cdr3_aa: CATSRPNIFRASNEQFF; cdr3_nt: TGTGCCACCAGCAGGCCAAACATATTCAGGGCAAGTAATGAGCAGTTCTTC
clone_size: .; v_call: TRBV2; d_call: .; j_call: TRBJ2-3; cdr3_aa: CASSEEPRSDTQYF; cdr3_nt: TGTGCCAGCAGTGAGGAGCCAAGGTCGGATACGCAGTATTTT
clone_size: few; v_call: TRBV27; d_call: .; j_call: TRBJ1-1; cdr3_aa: CASSLYRNTEAFF; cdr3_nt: TGTGCCAGCAGTTTATATAGGAACACTGAAGCTTTCTTT
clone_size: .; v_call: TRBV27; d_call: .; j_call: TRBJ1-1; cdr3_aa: CASSLWHGGTNTEAFF; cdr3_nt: TGTGCCAGCAGTTTATGGCACGGGGGAACGAACACTGAAGCTTTCTTT
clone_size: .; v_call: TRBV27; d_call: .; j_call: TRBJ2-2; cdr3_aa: CASSNGGELFF; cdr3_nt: TGTGCCAGCAGCAACGGCGGGGAGCTGTTTTTT
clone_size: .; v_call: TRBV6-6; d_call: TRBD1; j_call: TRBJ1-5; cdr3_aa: CASSRQGRQPQHF; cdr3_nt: TGTGCCAGCAGCAGACAGGGGCGTCAGCCCCAGCATTTT
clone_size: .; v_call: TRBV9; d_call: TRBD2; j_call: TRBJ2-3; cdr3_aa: CASSVLQLGGDTQYF; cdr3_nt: TGTGCCAGCAGCGTATTACAACTGGGGGGGGATACGCAGTATTTT
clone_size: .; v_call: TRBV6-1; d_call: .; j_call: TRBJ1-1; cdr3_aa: CASNRVRGPVLEAFF; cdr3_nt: TGTGCCAGCAACCGGGTCAGGGGCCCCGTCCTTGAAGCTTTCTTT
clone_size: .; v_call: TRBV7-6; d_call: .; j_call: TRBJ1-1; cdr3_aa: CASSLAGRVNTEAFF; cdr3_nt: TGTGCCAGCAGCTTAGCAGGCAGGGTCAATACTGAAGCTTTCTTT
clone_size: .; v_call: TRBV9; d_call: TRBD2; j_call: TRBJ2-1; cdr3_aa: CASSVSSGINNEQFF; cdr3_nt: TGTGCCAGCAGCGTCTCCAGCGGGATTAACAATGAGCAGTTCTTC
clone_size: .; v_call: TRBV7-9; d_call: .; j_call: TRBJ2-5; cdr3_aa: CASSLTEAQETQYF; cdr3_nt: TGTGCCAGCAGCTTAACGGAGGCCCAAGAGACCCAGTACTTC
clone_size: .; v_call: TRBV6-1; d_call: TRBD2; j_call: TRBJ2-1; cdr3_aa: CASRIGASGYNEQFF; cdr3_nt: TGTGCCAGTCGGATAGGGGCTAGCGGTTACAATGAGCAGTTCTTC
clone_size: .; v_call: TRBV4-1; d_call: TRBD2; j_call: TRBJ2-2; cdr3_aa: CASSQFGREKGSGELFF; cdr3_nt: TGCGCCAGCAGCCAGTTTGGGCGGGAGAAGGGGAGCGGGGAGCTGTTTTTT
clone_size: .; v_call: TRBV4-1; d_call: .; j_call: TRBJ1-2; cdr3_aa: CASSHREAGYRGYTF; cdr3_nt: TGCGCCAGCAGCCACCGAGAGGCAGGGTACCGCGGCTACACCTTC
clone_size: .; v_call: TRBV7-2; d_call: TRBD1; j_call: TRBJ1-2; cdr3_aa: CASSPQTRQGYGYTF; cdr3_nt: TGTGCCAGCAGCCCCCAAACCCGACAGGGGTACGGCTACACCTTC
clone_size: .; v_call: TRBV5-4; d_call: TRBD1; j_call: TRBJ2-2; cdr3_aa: CASSLEGRGIGELFF; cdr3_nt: TGTGCCAGCAGCTTGGAAGGCAGGGGGATCGGGGAGCTGTTTTTT
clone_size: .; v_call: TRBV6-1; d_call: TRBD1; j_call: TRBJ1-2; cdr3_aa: CASSESPGGSPSYGYTF; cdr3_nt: TGTGCCAGCAGTGAAAGCCCAGGGGGCTCTCCCTCCTATGGCTACACCTTC
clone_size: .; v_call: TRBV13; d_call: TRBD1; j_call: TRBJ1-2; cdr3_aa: CASSYDRGSNGYTF; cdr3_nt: TGTGCCAGCAGCTACGACAGGGGGAGTAATGGCTACACCTTC
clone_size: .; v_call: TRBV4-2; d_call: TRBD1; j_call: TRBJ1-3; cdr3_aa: CASSQGPGGSGNTIYF; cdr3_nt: TGTGCCAGCAGCCAAGGTCCAGGGGGCTCAGGAAACACCATATATTTT
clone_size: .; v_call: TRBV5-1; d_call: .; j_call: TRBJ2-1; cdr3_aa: CASSLDWNHAGRNEQFF; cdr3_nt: TGCGCCAGCAGCTTGGATTGGAATCATGCGGGCCGCAATGAGCAGTTCTTC
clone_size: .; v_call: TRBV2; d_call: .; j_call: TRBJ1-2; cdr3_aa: CASSERTVVYGYTF; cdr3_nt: TGTGCCAGCAGTGAGAGGACAGTCGTATATGGCTACACCTTC
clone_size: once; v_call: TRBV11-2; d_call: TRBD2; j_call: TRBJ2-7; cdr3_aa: CASSFRGDPYEQYF; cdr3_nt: TGTGCCAGCAGCTTCCGGGGGGATCCCTACGAGCAGTACTTC